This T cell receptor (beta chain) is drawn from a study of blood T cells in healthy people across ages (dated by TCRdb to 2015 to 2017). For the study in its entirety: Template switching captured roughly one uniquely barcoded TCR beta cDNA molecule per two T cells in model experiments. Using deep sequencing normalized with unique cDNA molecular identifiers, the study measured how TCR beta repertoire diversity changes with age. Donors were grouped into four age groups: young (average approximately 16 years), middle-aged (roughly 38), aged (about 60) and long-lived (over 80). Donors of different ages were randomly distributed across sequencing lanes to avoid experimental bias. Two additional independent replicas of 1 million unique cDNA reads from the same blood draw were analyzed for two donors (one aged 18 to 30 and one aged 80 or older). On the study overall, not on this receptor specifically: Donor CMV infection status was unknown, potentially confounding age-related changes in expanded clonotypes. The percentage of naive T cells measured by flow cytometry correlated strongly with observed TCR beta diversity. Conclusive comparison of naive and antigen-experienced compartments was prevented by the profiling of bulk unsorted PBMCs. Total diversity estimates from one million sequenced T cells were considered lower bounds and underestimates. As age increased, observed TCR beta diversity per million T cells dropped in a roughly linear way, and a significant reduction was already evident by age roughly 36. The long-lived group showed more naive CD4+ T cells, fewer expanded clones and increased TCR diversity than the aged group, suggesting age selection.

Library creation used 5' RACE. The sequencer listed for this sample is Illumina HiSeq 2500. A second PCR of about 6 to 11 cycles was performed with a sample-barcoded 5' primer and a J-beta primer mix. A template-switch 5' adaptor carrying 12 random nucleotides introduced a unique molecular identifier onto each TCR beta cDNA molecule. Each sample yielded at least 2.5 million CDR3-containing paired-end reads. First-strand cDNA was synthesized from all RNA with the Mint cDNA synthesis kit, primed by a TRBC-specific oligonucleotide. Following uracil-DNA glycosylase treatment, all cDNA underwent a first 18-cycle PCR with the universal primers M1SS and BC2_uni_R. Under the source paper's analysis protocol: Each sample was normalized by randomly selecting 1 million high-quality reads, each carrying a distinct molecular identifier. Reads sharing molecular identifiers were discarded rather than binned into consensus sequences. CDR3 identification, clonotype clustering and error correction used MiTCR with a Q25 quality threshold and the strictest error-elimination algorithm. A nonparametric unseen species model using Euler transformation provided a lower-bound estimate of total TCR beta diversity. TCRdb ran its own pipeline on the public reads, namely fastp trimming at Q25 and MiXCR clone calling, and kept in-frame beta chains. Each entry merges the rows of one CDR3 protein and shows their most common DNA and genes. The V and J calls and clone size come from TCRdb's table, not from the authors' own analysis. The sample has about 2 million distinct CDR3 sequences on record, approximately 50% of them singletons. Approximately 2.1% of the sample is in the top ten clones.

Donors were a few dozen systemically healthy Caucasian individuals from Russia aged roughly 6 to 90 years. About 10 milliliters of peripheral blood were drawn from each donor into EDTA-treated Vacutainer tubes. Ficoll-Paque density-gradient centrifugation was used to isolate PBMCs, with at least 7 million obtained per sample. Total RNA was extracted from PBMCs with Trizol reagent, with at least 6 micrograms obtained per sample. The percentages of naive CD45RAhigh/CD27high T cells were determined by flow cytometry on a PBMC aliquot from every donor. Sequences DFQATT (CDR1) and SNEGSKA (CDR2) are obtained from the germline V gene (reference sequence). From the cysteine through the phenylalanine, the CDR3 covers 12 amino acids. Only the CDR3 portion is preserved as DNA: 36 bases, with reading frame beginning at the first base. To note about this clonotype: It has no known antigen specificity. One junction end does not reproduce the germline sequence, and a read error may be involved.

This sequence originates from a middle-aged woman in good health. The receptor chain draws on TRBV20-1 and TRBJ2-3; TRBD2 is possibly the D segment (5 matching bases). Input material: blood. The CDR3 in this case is CSARLLGDTRYF. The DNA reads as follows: TGCAGTGCTAGGCTACTGGGAGATACGCGGTATTTT.